This T cell receptor beta chain was captured by sequencing in a study of cytomegalovirus exposure and HLA in healthy donors. PCR was performed using 60 Vbeta and 13 Jbeta primers. The assay was immunoSEQ multiplex PCR, and TCRdb's table has in-frame clones only and misses some. The sample lists about 210,000 clones; about 85% were seen once. From germline, CDR1 is LNHDA and CDR2 SQIVND (reference sequence). Trimming took off 3 bases at V and 3 bases at J, with 10 bases between the two ends. The CDR3 is 14 amino acids. The source is a girl between 2 and 10 years old in good health and CMV-seronegative. V and J are TRBV19 and TRBJ2-3, with D tentatively TRBD1 (5 bases). The specimen sequenced was PBMCs. The CDR3 DNA reads as TGTGCCAGTAGTATCCGGGCAGGGACAGATACGCAGTATTTT. Its protein is CASSIRAGTDTQYF.